This T cell receptor beta chain is from a study of Ad26.COV2.S vaccination and SARS-CoV-2 variants. Study at large: Trial arm assignment for the donor was COV1001 Ad26.COV2.S. Donor got 5x10^10 or 1x10^11 viral particles of Ad26.COV2.S. Study-level findings and limits: A substantial breadth of spike-specific CD8+ and CD4+ T cell responses after vaccination has been reported.

The V gene's germline CDR1 is SGDLS and CDR2 YYNGEE. V lost 4 bases and J lost 1, with 14 bases in between. The CDR3 has 15 residues. Sequencing was performed with immunoSEQ multiplex PCR; in TCRdb, only in-frame clones are kept and a portion is missing. The sample consists of 500,000 or so clones, roughly nine tenths of them appearing once. Documented treatment: around 19 received Ad26.COV2.S at low or high dose, single or two shots; a few received placebo; per-sample allocation not given. Samples analyzed were those drawn on day 63 after the first vaccine or placebo injection. A Boston donor was an adult aged 18-55 years. Details on this clone: Its specificity is not known.

The sequence was collected from a person aged 18-65 years who received the Ad26.COV2.S COVID-19 vaccine or a placebo. The chain joins TRBV9 to TRBJ2-5; D call uncertain. The sample here was peripheral blood, taken in a trial of Ad26.COV2.S vaccine versus placebo. The CDR3 region has the DNA TGTGCCAGCAGCCCTTCCCAGGCGATCCAAGAGACCCAGTACTTC. Amino acid sequence: CASSPSQAIQETQYF. The complete variable domain, with remaining parts taken from reference TRBV9 and TRBJ2-5, reads DSGVTQTPKHLITATGQRVTLRCSPRSGDLSVYWYQQSLDQGLQFLIQYYNGEERAKGNILERFSAQQFPDLHSELNLSSLELGDSALYFCASSPSQAIQETQYFGPGTRLLVL.